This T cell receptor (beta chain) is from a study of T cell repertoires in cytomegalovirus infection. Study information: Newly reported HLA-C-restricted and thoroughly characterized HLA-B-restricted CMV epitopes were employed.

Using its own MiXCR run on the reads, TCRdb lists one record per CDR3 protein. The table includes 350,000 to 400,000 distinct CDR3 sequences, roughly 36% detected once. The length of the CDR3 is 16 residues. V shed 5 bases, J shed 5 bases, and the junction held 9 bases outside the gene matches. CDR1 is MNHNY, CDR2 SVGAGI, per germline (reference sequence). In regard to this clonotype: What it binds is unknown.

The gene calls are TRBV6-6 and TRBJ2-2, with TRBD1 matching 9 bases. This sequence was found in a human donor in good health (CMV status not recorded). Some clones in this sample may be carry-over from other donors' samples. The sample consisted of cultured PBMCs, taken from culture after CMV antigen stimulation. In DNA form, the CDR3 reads TGTGCCAGCAGTACTTACAACAGGGGGCGAACCGGGGAGCTGTTTTTT. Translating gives CASSTYNRGRTGELFF.